This T cell receptor (beta chain) was profiled in a study of T cells in Graves' hyperthyroidism and ophthalmopathy. Study-level results: Blood also contained most expanded thyroid clonotypes above 0.001.

Amplified TCR beta CDR3 regions derived from RNA transcripts. TCR CDR3 regions were first amplified by RT-PCR with HTBI primers. TCRdb re-called the multiplex PCR reads with MiXCR, one entry per CDR3 protein. Of around 440,000 distinct CDR3 sequences in the sample, roughly 14% are singletons; the top ten hold 11% to 15%. Germline lookup yields CDR1 SNHLY and CDR2 FYNNEI. The CDR3 totals 13 residues. Trimming cost V 6 bases and J 7 bases, with 15 bases left between them. This clonotype was seen repeatedly, ten times or more. Its antigen is not identified. The chain combines TRBV2 with TRBJ1-1, with TRBD1 as a possible D gene (5 bases). The source is a young woman with Graves' hyperthyroidism. Sequencing was done on a sample of blood. The DNA of the CDR3 is TGTGCCAGCAGAATTCAGGGAGTTCATGAAGCTTTCTTT. It translates to CASRIQGVHEAFF. The whole variable domain, filled in from reference TRBV2 and TRBJ1-1, reads EPEVTQTPSHQVTQMGQEVILRCVPISNHLYFYWYRQILGQKVEFLVSFYNNEISEKSEIFDDQFSVERPDGSNFTLKIRSTKLEDSAMYFCASRIQGVHEAFFGQGTRLTVV.